A selection of T cell receptor beta chains follows, all from one sample in a study of long-term antiretroviral therapy in people with HIV. Assay: immunoSEQ multiplex PCR; the TCRdb copy retains only in-frame clones and omits some. This table has approximately 13,000 clones, about 77% appearing once. The sample was unsorted PBMCs, taken 3.1 years after starting antiretroviral therapy. These receptors came from a man in his forties with HIV. Each CDR3 is given with its conserved first and last residue. A D gene is named only where the DNA matches it firmly. Clone size is given for some rows only: seen once, a few or many times, or a class if the clone is expanded.

-	TRBV2	TRBJ1-6	TRBD1	CASSDTGQYNSPLHF	TGTGCCAGCAGTGATACGGGACAGTATAATTCACCCCTCCACTTT
once	TRBV5-1	TRBJ2-7	-	CASSSGELYEQYF	TGCGCCAGCAGCTCCGGGGAGCTCTACGAGCAGTACTTC
-	TRBV10-3	TRBJ2-7	-	CASSSYVADSSYEQYF	TGTGCCAGCAGCTCCTACGTGGCGGACAGCTCCTACGAGCAGTACTTC
few	TRBV18	TRBJ2-7	TRBD2	CASSPGLAGEQYF	TGTGCCAGCTCACCGGGACTAGCAGGCGAGCAGTACTTC
once	TRBV7-9	TRBJ2-3	TRBD1	CASILGQGRGDTQYF	TGTGCCAGCATCCTTGGACAGGGTCGAGGAGATACGCAGTATTTT
-	TRBV5-1	TRBJ1-4	-	CASSIGGGKSQEKLFF	TGCGCCAGCAGTATCGGTGGGGGCAAGAGTCAGGAAAAACTGTTTTTT
-	TRBV10-2	TRBJ1-1	-	CASSQGNTEAFF	TGCGCCAGCAGTCAAGGTAACACTGAAGCTTTCTTT
-	TRBV20-1	TRBJ1-2	-	CSASEGNGYTF	TGCAGTGCTAGCGAAGGGAATGGCTACACCTTC
-	TRBV7-9	TRBJ1-6	TRBD1	CASSLAGGQGGTPLHF	TGTGCCAGCAGCTTAGCGGGGGGACAGGGAGGAACACCCCTCCACTTT
-	TRBV7-6	TRBJ1-2	TRBD1	CASSLGTGEWWGYTF	TGTGCCAGCAGCTTAGGGACAGGGGAATGGTGGGGCTACACCTTC
-	TRBV27	TRBJ2-2	-	CASSKHRDPNTGELFF	TGTGCCAGCAGTAAACACAGAGATCCGAACACCGGGGAGCTGTTTTTT
few	TRBV5-8	TRBJ1-6	-	CASSFYGSPVPNNSPLHF	TGTGCCAGCAGCTTTTATGGCTCACCAGTACCGAATAATTCACCCCTCCACTTT
-	TRBV13	TRBJ2-7	-	CASSWRDTRHREQYF	TGTGCCAGCAGCTGGCGGGACACCAGACACCGGGAGCAGTACTTC
-	TRBV2	TRBJ1-3	TRBD1	CASSGTGNFGFSGNTIYF	TGTGCCAGCAGTGGGACAGGGAACTTTGGGTTCTCTGGAAACACCATATATTTT
-	TRBV2	TRBJ2-7	TRBD2	CASRPGTSGETYEQYF	TGTGCCAGCAGACCCGGGACTAGCGGGGAGACCTACGAGCAGTACTTC
-	TRBV19	TRBJ1-4	TRBD1	CASSRQGALFF	TGTGCCAGTAGTAGACAGGGAGCACTGTTTTTT
-	TRBV7-9	TRBJ1-6	-	CASSPVEGVHSPLHF	TGTGCCAGCAGCCCCGTGGAAGGGGTTCATTCACCCCTCCACTTT
-	TRBV18	TRBJ1-3	TRBD1	CASSVRDSSGNTIYF	TGTGCCAGCTCCGTCCGGGACAGTTCTGGAAACACCATATATTTT
few	TRBV7-8	TRBJ1-5	-	CASSLGQLNQPQHF	TGTGCCAGCAGCTTGGGGCAGCTCAATCAGCCCCAGCATTTT
-	TRBV2	TRBJ1-1	-	CASSGAGSLTEAFF	TGTGCCAGCAGTGGAGCAGGGTCCCTCACTGAAGCTTTCTTT
few	TRBV11-2	TRBJ2-7	TRBD2	CASSLGVAGTGEQYF	TGTGCCAGCAGCTTAGGGGTAGCGGGGACGGGGGAGCAGTACTTC
-	TRBV7-7	TRBJ1-2	TRBD1	CASSPPGQERAPGYTF	TGTGCCAGCAGCCCACCTGGACAGGAAAGAGCGCCTGGCTACACCTTC
-	TRBV7-9	TRBJ2-4	-	CASSNTALAKNIQYF	TGTGCCAGCAGCAACACAGCACTAGCCAAAAACATTCAGTACTTC
-	TRBV18	TRBJ2-2	-	CASSPTPTGELFF	TGTGCCAGCTCACCCACCCCGACCGGGGAGCTGTTTTTT
-	TRBV5-1	TRBJ2-1	-	CASSLAGAAYNEQFF	TGCGCCAGCAGCTTGGCGGGGGCCGCCTACAATGAGCAGTTCTTC
once	TRBV19	TRBJ1-1	TRBD1	CASSIDPVGQGTEAFF	TGTGCCAGTAGTATAGATCCGGTGGGACAGGGGACTGAAGCTTTCTTT
few	TRBV6-4	TRBJ1-6	-	CASRKSANSPLHF	TGTGCCAGCAGAAAATCTGCTAATTCACCCCTCCACTTT
-	TRBV6-4	TRBJ1-2	-	CASSDSIMDRSYTF	TGTGCCAGCAGTGACTCGATCATGGACCGGAGCTACACCTTC
few	TRBV6-6	TRBJ2-1	TRBD2	CASSPAGLAGEDEQFF	TGTGCCAGCAGCCCTGCAGGGCTAGCGGGGGAGGATGAGCAGTTCTTC
-	TRBV11-2	TRBJ1-3	-	CASSLVGLSGNTIYF	TGTGCCAGCAGCTTAGTGGGGCTGTCTGGAAACACCATATATTTT
-	TRBV5-4	TRBJ2-2	-	CASSSNTGELFF	TGTGCCAGCAGCTCGAACACCGGGGAGCTGTTTTTT
-	TRBV11-2	TRBJ1-1	-	CASSSHGGRGTEAFF	TGTGCCAGCAGCTCTCACGGGGGGCGCGGCACTGAAGCTTTCTTT
-	TRBV4-1	TRBJ1-5	-	CASSQDGDGYQPQHF	TGCGCCAGCAGCCAAGATGGGGACGGTTATCAGCCCCAGCATTTT
-	TRBV10-3	TRBJ2-7	-	CAISEGYEQYF	TGTGCCATCAGTGAGGGGTACGAGCAGTACTTC
once	TRBV5-4	TRBJ1-4	-	CASSRDIVDEKLFF	TGTGCCAGCAGCAGAGATATAGTCGATGAAAAACTGTTTTTT
few	TRBV5-8	TRBJ2-7	TRBD2	CASSSTSGIGEQYF	TGTGCCAGCAGCTCGACTAGCGGCATCGGCGAGCAGTACTTC
-	TRBV5-6	TRBJ2-3	TRBD2	CASSLTSGGDTQYF	TGTGCCAGCAGCCTTACTAGCGGGGGAGATACGCAGTATTTT
-	TRBV19	TRBJ1-6	-	CASSWGANSPLHF	TGTGCCAGTAGTTGGGGGGCAAATTCACCCCTCCACTTT
-	TRBV7-9	TRBJ2-7	TRBD1	CASSFPGQGLIEQYF	TGTGCCAGCAGCTTCCCGGGACAGGGGCTCATCGAGCAGTACTTC
-	TRBV6-1	TRBJ1-1	-	CASTYYNTEAFF	TGTGCCAGCACCTACTATAACACTGAAGCTTTCTTT
few	TRBV2	TRBJ2-5	TRBD2	CASSERGGRYQETQYF	TGTGCCAGCAGTGAGAGAGGCGGGAGGTACCAAGAGACCCAGTACTTC
-	TRBV19	TRBJ1-4	-	CASSGRSSEKLFF	TGTGCCAGTAGTGGACGGTCCAGCGAAAAACTGTTTTTT
-	TRBV10-3	TRBJ2-7	TRBD2	CAISERGGFYEQYF	TGTGCCATCAGTGAGCGGGGGGGCTTCTACGAGCAGTACTTC
-	TRBV7-7	TRBJ2-5	-	CASSLAQGLLETQYF	TGTGCCAGCAGCTTAGCGCAAGGACTATTGGAGACCCAGTACTTC
-	TRBV7-9	TRBJ2-1	TRBD1	CASSHRDRGASEQFF	TGTGCCAGCAGCCACCGGGACAGGGGAGCAAGTGAGCAGTTCTTC
-	TRBV7-9	TRBJ1-2	TRBD1	CASSSDRGPGYTF	TGTGCCAGCAGCTCTGACAGGGGGCCTGGCTACACCTTC
-	TRBV2	TRBJ1-1	-	CASSPTVEVTEAFF	TGTGCCAGCAGCCCGACGGTGGAGGTCACTGAAGCTTTCTTT
few	TRBV5-8	TRBJ2-2	-	CASSLKGRENTGELFF	TGTGCCAGCAGCTTAAAGGGACGGGAGAACACCGGGGAGCTGTTTTTT
few	TRBV27	TRBJ1-5	-	CASSRVYSNQPQHF	TGTGCCAGCAGTAGGGTTTATAGCAATCAGCCCCAGCATTTT
once	TRBV5-1	TRBJ2-3	-	CASSLAVITSTDTQYF	TGCGCCAGCAGCTTGGCCGTAATTACTAGCACAGATACGCAGTATTTT